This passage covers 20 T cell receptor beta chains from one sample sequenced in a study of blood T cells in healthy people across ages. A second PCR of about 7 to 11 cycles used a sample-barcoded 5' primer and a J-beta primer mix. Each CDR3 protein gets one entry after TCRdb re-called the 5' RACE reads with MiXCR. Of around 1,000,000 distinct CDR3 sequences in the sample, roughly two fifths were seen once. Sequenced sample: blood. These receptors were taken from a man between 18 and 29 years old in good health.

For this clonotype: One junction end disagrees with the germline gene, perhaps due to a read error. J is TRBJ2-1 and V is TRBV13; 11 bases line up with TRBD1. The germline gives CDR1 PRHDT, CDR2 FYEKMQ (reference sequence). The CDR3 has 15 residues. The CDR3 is CASSLGQGAVGEQFF. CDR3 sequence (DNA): TGTGCCAGCAGCCTAGGACAGGGGGCCGTGGGTGAGCAGTTCTTC.

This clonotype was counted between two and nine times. Here the CDR3 DNA reads TGCAGTGCTAGGGATCGGAGCGTACGGTCACCCCTCCACTTT. Translated: CSARDRSVRSPLHF. The genes are TRBV20-1 and TRBJ1-6; the D is unclear. This CDR3 has 14 residues. V was pared by 3 bases and J by 10 bases, with 16 bases between. Germline V CDR1 and CDR2: DFQATT, SNEGSKA (reference sequence).

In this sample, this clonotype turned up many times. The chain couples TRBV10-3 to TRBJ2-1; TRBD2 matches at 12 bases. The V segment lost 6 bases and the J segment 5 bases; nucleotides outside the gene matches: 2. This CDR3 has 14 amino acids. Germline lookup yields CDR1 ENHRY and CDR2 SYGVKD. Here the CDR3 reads CAIRTSGGNNEQFF. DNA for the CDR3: TGTGCCATCAGGACTAGCGGGGGCAACAATGAGCAGTTCTTC.

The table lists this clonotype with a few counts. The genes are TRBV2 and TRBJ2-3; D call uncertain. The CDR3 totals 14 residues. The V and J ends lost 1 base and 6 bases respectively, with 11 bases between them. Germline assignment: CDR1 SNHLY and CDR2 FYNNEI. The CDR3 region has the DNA TGTGCCAGCAGTGAAGGGACCCTCGAGGATACGCAGTATTTT. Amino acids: CASSEGTLEDTQYF.

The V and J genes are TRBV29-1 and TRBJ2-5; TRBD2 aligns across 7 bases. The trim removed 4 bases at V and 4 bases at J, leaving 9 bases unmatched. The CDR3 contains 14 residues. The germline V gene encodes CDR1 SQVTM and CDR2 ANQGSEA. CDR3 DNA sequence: TGCAGCGTTGCCTCTGGACTAGATAGAGAGACCCAGTACTTC. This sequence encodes CSVASGLDRETQYF.

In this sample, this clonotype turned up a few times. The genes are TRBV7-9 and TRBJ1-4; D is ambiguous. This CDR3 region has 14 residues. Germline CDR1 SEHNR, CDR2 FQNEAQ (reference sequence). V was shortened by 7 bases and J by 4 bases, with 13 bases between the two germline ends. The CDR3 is CASTQPVNNEKLFF. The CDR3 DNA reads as TGTGCCAGCACCCAGCCGGTTAATAATGAAAAACTGTTTTTT.

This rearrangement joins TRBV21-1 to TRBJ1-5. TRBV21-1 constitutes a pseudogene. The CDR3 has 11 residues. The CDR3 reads CASSNRQPQHF. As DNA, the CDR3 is TGTGCCAGCAGCAACAGGCAGCCCCAGCATTTT.

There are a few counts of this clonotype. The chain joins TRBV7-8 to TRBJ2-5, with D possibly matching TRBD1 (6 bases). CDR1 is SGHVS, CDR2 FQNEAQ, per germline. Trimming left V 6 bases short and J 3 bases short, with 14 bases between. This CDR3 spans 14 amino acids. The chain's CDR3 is CASRAHRVEETQYF. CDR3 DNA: TGTGCCAGCAGGGCACACAGGGTGGAAGAGACCCAGTACTTC.

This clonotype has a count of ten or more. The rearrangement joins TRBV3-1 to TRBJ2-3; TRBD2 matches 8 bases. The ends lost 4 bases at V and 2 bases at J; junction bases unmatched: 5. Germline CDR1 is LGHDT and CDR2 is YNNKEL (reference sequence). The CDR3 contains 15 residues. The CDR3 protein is CASSLYSGDTDTQYF. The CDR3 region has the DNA TGTGCCAGCAGCCTATATAGCGGGGACACAGATACGCAGTATTTT.

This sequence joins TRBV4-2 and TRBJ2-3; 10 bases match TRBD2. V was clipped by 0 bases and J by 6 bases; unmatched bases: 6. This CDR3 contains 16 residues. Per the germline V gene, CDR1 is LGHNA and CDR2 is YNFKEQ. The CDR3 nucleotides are TGTGCCAGCAGCCAAGATCCCCCGGGACTAGCGGATACGCAGTATTTT. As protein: CASSQDPPGLADTQYF.

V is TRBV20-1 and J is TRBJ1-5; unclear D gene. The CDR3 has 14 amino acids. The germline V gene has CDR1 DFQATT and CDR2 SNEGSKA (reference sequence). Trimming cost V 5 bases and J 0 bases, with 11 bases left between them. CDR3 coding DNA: TGCAGTGCTTACTCAGGAGCTAGCAATCAGCCCCAGCATTTT. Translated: CSAYSGASNQPQHF.

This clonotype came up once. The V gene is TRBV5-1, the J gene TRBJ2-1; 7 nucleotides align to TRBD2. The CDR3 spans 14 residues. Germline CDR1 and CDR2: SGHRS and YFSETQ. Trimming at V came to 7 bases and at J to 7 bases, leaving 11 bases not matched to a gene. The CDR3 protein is CASAESGDLNEQFF. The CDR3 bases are TGCGCCAGCGCCGAGAGCGGGGATTTGAATGAGCAGTTCTTC.

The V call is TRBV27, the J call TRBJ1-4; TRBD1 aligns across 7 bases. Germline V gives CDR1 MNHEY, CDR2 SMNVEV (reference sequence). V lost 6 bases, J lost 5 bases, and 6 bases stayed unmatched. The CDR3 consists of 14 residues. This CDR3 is CASRTQGWNEKLFF. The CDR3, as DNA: TGTGCCAGCAGGACACAGGGGTGGAATGAAAAACTGTTTTTT.

CDR3 in DNA: TGTGCCAGCACCTCGCCATTGGACAGGGGAGATCGATACACCTTC. It specifies CASTSPLDRGDRYTF. This rearrangement joins TRBV2 to TRBJ1-2; the match to TRBD1 covers 9 bases. This CDR3 spans 15 amino acids. The V and J ends lost 7 bases and 11 bases, in that order; junction bases with no gene match: 17. Germline V gene sequence: CDR1 SNHLY, CDR2 FYNNEI.

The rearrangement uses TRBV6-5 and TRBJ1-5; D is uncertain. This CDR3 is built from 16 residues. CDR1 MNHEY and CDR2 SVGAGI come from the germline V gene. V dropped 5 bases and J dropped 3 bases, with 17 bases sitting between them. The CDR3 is CASSTGPNGPNQPQHF. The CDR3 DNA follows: TGTGCCAGCAGTACCGGGCCAAACGGTCCCAATCAGCCCCAGCATTTT.

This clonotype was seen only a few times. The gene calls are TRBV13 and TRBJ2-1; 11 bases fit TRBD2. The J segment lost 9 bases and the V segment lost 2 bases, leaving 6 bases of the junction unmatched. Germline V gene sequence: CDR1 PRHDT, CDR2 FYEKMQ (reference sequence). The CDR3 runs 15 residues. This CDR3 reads CASSLISGGAIEQFF. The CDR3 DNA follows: TGTGCCAGCAGCTTAATTAGCGGGGGGGCCATTGAGCAGTTCTTC.

CDR3 loop: CSASRQGFNEKLFF. DNA for the CDR3: TGCAGTGCTTCGAGACAGGGATTTAATGAAAAACTGTTTTTT. The chain combines TRBV20-1 with TRBJ1-4, with 7 bases aligning to TRBD1. The CDR3 sequence is 14 residues long. The trim removed 5 bases at V and 4 bases at J, leaving 7 bases unmatched. Germline lookup yields CDR1 DFQATT and CDR2 SNEGSKA (reference sequence).

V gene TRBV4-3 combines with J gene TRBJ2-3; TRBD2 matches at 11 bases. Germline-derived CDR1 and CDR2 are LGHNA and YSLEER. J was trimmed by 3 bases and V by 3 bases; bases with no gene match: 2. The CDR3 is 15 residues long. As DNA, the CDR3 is TGCGCCAGCAGCCATTTAGCGGGGGGGACAGATACGCAGTATTTT. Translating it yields CASSHLAGGTDTQYF.

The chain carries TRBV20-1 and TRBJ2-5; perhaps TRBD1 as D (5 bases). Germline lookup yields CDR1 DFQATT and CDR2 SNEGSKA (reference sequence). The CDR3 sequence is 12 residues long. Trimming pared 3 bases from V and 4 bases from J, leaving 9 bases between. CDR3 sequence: CSASRQGETQYF. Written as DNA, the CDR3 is TGCAGTGCTAGTCGGCAGGGAGAGACCCAGTACTTC.

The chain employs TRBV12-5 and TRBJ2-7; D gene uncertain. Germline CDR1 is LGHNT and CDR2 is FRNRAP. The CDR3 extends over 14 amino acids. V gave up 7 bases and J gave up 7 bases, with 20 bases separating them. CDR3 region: CASAPWDSYNEQYF. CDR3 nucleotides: TGTGCTAGTGCCCCGTGGGATTCCTACAATGAGCAGTACTTC.